This T cell receptor beta chain originates from a study of cytomegalovirus exposure and HLA in healthy donors. Vbeta (60) and Jbeta (13) primers were used in the PCR. Assay: immunoSEQ multiplex PCR; the TCRdb copy retains only in-frame clones and omits some. The sample contains over 150,000 clones, about four fifths of which appear only once. The sequenced sample consisted of PBMCs. Source of these receptors: a woman aged 45-65 years in good health and CMV-seronegative.

V is TRBV6-5 and J is TRBJ1-3, with D unresolved. The CDR3 is 16 amino acids. Between the trimmed V and J ends, which lost 4 bases and 0 bases, there was a span of 13 bases. Germline-derived CDR1 and CDR2 are MNHEY and SVGAGI. The CDR3 loop is CASSLERMSSGNTIYF. The CDR3 DNA is TGTGCCAGCAGTTTAGAGCGAATGAGCTCTGGAAACACCATATATTTT.